These 10 T cell receptor beta chains originate from one sample sequenced in a study of shared clonotypes between healthy human individuals. Clones were sequenced by immunoSEQ multiplex PCR, and TCRdb holds only the in-frame ones, with some missing. This table has just over 2,000,000 clones, just under 95% appearing once. CD45RO-negative, CCR7-selected cells formed the naive CD8 fraction, which excluded terminally differentiated effector memory CD45RA+ cells. The sequenced material came from naive CD8+ T cells sorted from blood. These receptors came from a man between 18 and 29 years old in good health.

The chain is built from TRBV7-9 and TRBJ2-7; D is perhaps TRBD1 (6 bases). The germline V gene encodes CDR1 SEHNR and CDR2 FQNEAQ (reference sequence). The CDR3 extends over 16 amino acids. The germline V and J ends were trimmed by 0 bases and 0 bases, with 12 bases remaining between them. The CDR3 DNA reads TGTGCCAGCAGCTTAGCGATAGGGACACTCTCCTACGAGCAGTACTTC. Amino acids: CASSLAIGTLSYEQYF.

The table lists this clone with a count of one. The J gene is TRBJ2-7, the V gene TRBV6-5; the D gene is possibly TRBD1 (6 bases). The CDR3 contains 15 residues. CDR1 and CDR2 from the germline V gene are MNHEY and SVGAGI. Between the trimmed V and J ends, which lost 3 bases and 2 bases, there was a span of 14 bases. The CDR3 protein is CASSYRQGIAYEQYF. The CDR3, as DNA: TGTGCCAGCAGTTATAGGCAGGGGATCGCCTACGAGCAGTACTTC.

The chain has TRBV28 and TRBJ2-7; TRBD1 might be the D (5 bases). The ends were cut back, 5 bases at V and 0 bases at J, with 17 bases in the middle. The V gene's germline CDR1 is MDHEN and CDR2 SYDVKM. This CDR3 has 16 amino acids. The CDR3 sequence: CASSTPTVPSSYEQYF. The CDR3 DNA reads TGTGCCAGCAGTACCCCGACAGTACCTAGCTCCTACGAGCAGTACTTC.

This clone has only a few counts. This sequence joins TRBV12-5 and TRBJ2-5, with a possible D match to TRBD1 (6 bases). The CDR3 is 15 residues long. Germline V gives CDR1 LGHNT, CDR2 FRNRAP. Trimming removed 0 bases at V and 1 base at J, with 9 bases between. This chain's CDR3 is CASGLVPDSQETQYF. Here the CDR3 DNA reads TGTGCTAGTGGTTTGGTACCGGACAGCCAAGAGACCCAGTACTTC.

The genes are TRBV4-3 and TRBJ1-3; D ambiguous. From germline, CDR1 is LGHNA and CDR2 YSLEER. Trimming took off 4 bases at V and 0 bases at J, with 10 bases between the two ends. The CDR3 length is 15 residues. The CDR3 DNA reads as TGCGCCAGCAGCCCCCAGGCTGGCTCTGGAAACACCATATATTTT. Amino acid sequence: CASSPQAGSGNTIYF.

J is TRBJ2-2 and V is TRBV9; D possibly uses TRBD1 or TRBD2 (6 bases each). The V end lost 5 bases, the J end lost 5 bases, and 19 bases lay between the germline ends. This CDR3 is 16 amino acids long. Germline CDR1 and CDR2: SGDLS and YYNGEE. DNA for the CDR3: TGTGCCAGCAGTTCTCCGGGGGCCGTAGTAACCGGGGAGCTGTTTTTT. Amino acids: CASSSPGAVVTGELFF.

The CDR3 protein is CASSLEVRGNSPLHF. In DNA, the CDR3 is TGTGCCAGCAGCTTAGAGGTCAGGGGTAATTCACCCCTCCACTTT. V usage is TRBV11-2 and J usage is TRBJ1-6, with a weak D call TRBD1 (6 bases). This CDR3 region has 15 residues. Trimming removed 0 bases from V and 6 bases from J, with 9 bases in between. CDR1 and CDR2 (germline): SGHAT, FQNNGV. The full variable domain, with the rest looked up from reference TRBV11-2 and TRBJ1-6, is EAGVAQSPRYKIIEKRQSVAFWCNPISGHATLYWYQQILGQGPKLLIQFQNNGVVDDSQLPKDRFSAERLKGVDSTLKIQPAKLEDSAVYLCASSLEVRGNSPLHFGNGTRLTVT.

The V gene is TRBV7-9, the J gene TRBJ2-2; 12 positions agree with TRBD2. The germline CDR1 and CDR2 sequences are SEHNR and FQNEAQ (reference sequence). Trimming took 1 base from V and 7 from J; bases not matched to a gene: 10. The CDR3 is 18 amino acids. The CDR3 here is CASSLVPGLAGRFGELFF. The CDR3 region has the DNA TGTGCCAGCAGCTTAGTACCCGGACTAGCGGGACGGTTCGGGGAGCTGTTTTTT.

The chain employs TRBV4-1 and TRBJ1-5, with D possibly TRBD1 on 6 matching bases. In germline, CDR1 is MGHRA, CDR2 YSYEKL. CDR3 length equals 18 residues. V dropped 4 bases and J dropped 0 bases, with 19 bases sitting between them. CDR3 nucleotide sequence: TGCGCCAGCAGCCCGGCCCCCACGAACAGGGATAGCAATCAGCCCCAGCATTTT. It codes for CASSPAPTNRDSNQPQHF.

This chain joins TRBV7-9 and TRBJ1-4, with D maybe TRBD1 (6 bases). CDR3 length: 15 residues. The germline gives CDR1 SEHNR, CDR2 FQNEAQ (reference sequence). The germline V and J ends were trimmed by 8 bases and 7 bases, with 20 bases remaining between them. The chain's CDR3 is CASSSPEGGGEKLFF. CDR3 bases: TGTGCCAGCTCATCCCCGGAAGGGGGTGGTGAAAAACTGTTTTTT.